The sequence of this T cell receptor (beta chain) was determined in a study of Graves' ophthalmopathy and Graves' hyperthyroidism. The V segment lost 10 bases and the J segment 1 base; nucleotides outside the gene matches: 14. This CDR3 region has 16 residues. CDR1 is ENHRY, CDR2 SYGVKD, per germline. Moderate-to-severe activity, CAS ≥3, NOSPECS ≥4 and a duration under 3 months were seen in donors with ophthalmopathy. Amplifying from RNA transcripts, the study obtained TCR beta CDR3 regions. Second-round multiplex PCR followed a first-round RT-PCR using HTBI primers. MiXCR, applied by TCRdb to the multiplex PCR reads, yields one record per CDR3 protein. The sample lists roughly 700,000 distinct CDR3 sequences, 35% to 50% occurring once.

This clonotype originated in an adult man with Graves' ophthalmopathy. The chain is built from TRBV10-3 and TRBJ2-5, with 8 bases lining up with TRBD1. Sequenced input: peripheral blood. Here the CDR3 DNA reads TGTGCCAGCAGGACAACAGGGGGTGACTTCCAAGAGACCCAGTACTTC. Translated: CASRTTGGDFQETQYF.